These T cell receptor beta chains were read from a single sample in a study of blood T cell repertoires in COVID-19. Here immunoSEQ multiplex PCR was the method, and the copy in TCRdb shows in-frame clones only, minus some. The data contain tens of thousands of clones, roughly 83% of them singletons. The sequenced material came from peripheral blood. Receptor source: a woman of 80 years or more with active or convalescent COVID-19. Each CDR3 is given with its conserved first and last residue. D genes are given only for firm matches. For some rows the clone size is stated as once, few or many, or as a class when expanded; others skip it.

>NA|TRBJ1-6|TRBV18|TRBD1
TGTGCCAGCTCACCGAGGGGACAGGGGGCAGGTAATTCACCCCTCCACTTT
CASSPRGQGAGNSPLHF
>NA|TRBJ1-2|TRBV18|NA
TGTGCCAGCTCACCGTGGACAGCTTATGGCTACACCTTC
CASSPWTAYGYTF
>NA|TRBJ2-7|TRBV28|NA
TGTGCCACTCTGGACTCTAACTCCTACGAGCAGTACTTC
CATLDSNSYEQYF
>NA|TRBJ1-5|TRBV6-6|NA
TGTGCCAGCTACGACGGCGGTCCCTTTCAGGGGCTGCCCCAGCATTTT
CASYDGGPFQGLPQHF
>few|TRBJ1-5|TRBV19|TRBD1
TGTGCCAGTAGTATTGAAGACAGGGCAGGTCAGCCCCAGCATTTT
CASSIEDRAGQPQHF
>NA|TRBJ2-5|TRBV3-1/TRBV3-2|NA
TGTGCCAGCAGCCAGTATTCCGAGACCCAGTACTTC
CASSQYSETQYF
>once|TRBJ2-7|TRBV2|TRBD2
TGTGCCAGCAGTGCCCCGGGGGGACGTGTCGAGCAGTACTTC
CASSAPGGRVEQYF
>once|TRBJ2-1|TRBV9|NA
TGTGCCAGCAGCGCAGACAGGTTTTACAATGAGCAGTTCTTC
CASSADRFYNEQFF
>NA|TRBJ1-2|TRBV10-3|NA
TGTGCCATCACCCTGGGGGGTTCCTATGGCTACACCTTC
CAITLGGSYGYTF
>NA|TRBJ1-2|TRBV7-9|NA
TGTGCCAGCAGCTCCAGGACACCTAACTATGGCTACACCTTC
CASSSRTPNYGYTF
>NA|TRBJ1-1|TRBV27|TRBD1
TGTGCCAGACCCTACCCCGGGACAGTATACACTGAAGCTTTCTTT
CARPYPGTVYTEAFF
>NA|TRBJ1-2|TRBV5-1|TRBD1
TGCGCCAGCAGCTATATGACAGGGAGAGCTAACTATGGCTACACCTTC
CASSYMTGRANYGYTF
>NA|TRBJ1-2|TRBV19|TRBD1
TGTGCCAGTTGGGACAGGGGCAAGAGCTATGGCTACACCTTC
CASWDRGKSYGYTF
>NA|TRBJ2-7|TRBV7-8|NA
TGTGCCAGCAGCTCCGGGGTCCACTACGAGCAGTACTTC
CASSSGVHYEQYF
>few|TRBJ2-1|TRBV10-3|TRBD2
TGTGCCATCAGTGAGAGGACTAGCGGGAGACTCGAGCAGTTCTTC
CAISERTSGRLEQFF
>once|TRBJ1-6|TRBV6-5|TRBD1
TGTGCCAGCAGTTACGACAGGGCCCCCTCATCACCCCTCCACTTT
CASSYDRAPSSPLHF
>few|TRBJ2-7|TRBV18|NA
TGTGCCAGCTCGCCCAGGAACAGGGAGGGAGGCGAGCAGTACTTC
CASSPRNREGGEQYF
>NA|TRBJ1-4|TRBV5-4|TRBD1
TGTGCCAGCAGTTCTTACAGGGGGCCAAATGAAAAACTGTTTTTT
CASSSYRGPNEKLFF
>NA|TRBJ2-7|TRBV6-5|NA
TGTGCCAGCAGTTACTCCCGGGCTCGAGGGTACGAGCAGTACTTC
CASSYSRARGYEQYF
>NA|TRBJ2-1|TRBV3-1/TRBV3-2|NA
TGTGCCAGCAGCCAAGTCCGGAGTGCGGAGCAGTTCTTC
CASSQVRSAEQFF
>NA|TRBJ2-1|TRBV5-1|TRBD1
TGCGCCAGCAGGTCGGGACAGGTCCGCAATGAGCAGTTCTTC
CASRSGQVRNEQFF
>NA|TRBJ1-6|TRBV28|NA
TGTGCCAGCTCCGGGATTTACTACTATAATTCACCCCTCCACTTT
CASSGIYYYNSPLHF
>NA|TRBJ1-1|TRBV18|NA
TGTGCCAGCTCACCCGCCACGGGTACTGAAGCTTTCTTT
CASSPATGTEAFF
>NA|TRBJ1-2|TRBV6-5|TRBD1
TGTGCCAGCAGCCGGGACAGGGATAATGGCTACACCTTC
CASSRDRDNGYTF
>NA|TRBJ2-7|TRBV19|NA
TGTGCCAGTAGCATCCAGGGAAACTACGAGCAGTACTTC
CASSIQGNYEQYF
>NA|TRBJ2-5|TRBV4-3|NA
TGCGCCAGCAGCCAAGGGACTCGACCGTACCAAGAGACCCAGTACTTC
CASSQGTRPYQETQYF
>NA|TRBJ1-2|TRBV19|NA
TGTGCCAGTACCCCCACCGACAGGAAGGGTGGCTACACCTTC
CASTPTDRKGGYTF
>NA|TRBJ2-3|TRBV24-1|NA
TGTGCCACCAGTGACCCAGGGGTGGGCACAGATACGCAGTATTTT
CATSDPGVGTDTQYF
>NA|TRBJ1-2|TRBV28|NA
TGTGCCAGCAGTTACCCCCTCTCGGCGGACTATGGCTACACCTTC
CASSYPLSADYGYTF
>NA|TRBJ2-7|TRBV7-9|NA
TGTGCCAGCAAATCGACGGTTAGGAGCTCCTACGAGCAGTACTTC
CASKSTVRSSYEQYF
>NA|TRBJ1-1|TRBV7-8|NA
TGTGCCAGCAGCTTCCAGGGTTTCGCTGAAGCTTTCTTT
CASSFQGFAEAFF
>NA|TRBJ1-1|TRBV19|NA
TGTGCCAGTAGTACACAGGGTGCCCTTGAAGCTTTCTTT
CASSTQGALEAFF
>NA|TRBJ2-3|TRBV18|NA
TGTGCCAGCTCACTCCCCTACGGGGGTACAGATACGCAGTATTTT
CASSLPYGGTDTQYF
>NA|TRBJ1-5|TRBV18|NA
TGTGCCAGCTCTACAAACCTTGTGGCAGGACAAAATCAGCCCCAGCATTTT
CASSTNLVAGQNQPQHF
>once|TRBJ1-5|TRBV28|NA
TGTGCCAGCACCCCATCCAATCAGCCCCAGCATTTT
CASTPSNQPQHF
>once|TRBJ2-7|TRBV27|TRBD1
TGTGCCAGCAGGGACAGGGTGTACGAGCAGTACTTC
CASRDRVYEQYF
>NA|TRBJ2-1|TRBV6-4|NA
TGTGCCAGCAGTGACGAGGGGGGGATTCGGTTCTTC
CASSDEGGIRFF
>NA|TRBJ2-7|TRBV24-1|TRBD1
TGTGCCACCAGTGATTCCTCCGGGACAGGGCTTTACGAGCAGTACTTC
CATSDSSGTGLYEQYF
>once|TRBJ1-1|TRBV30|TRBD1
TGTGCCTGCGACTCCGGGACAGTGAACACTGAAGCTTTCTTT
CACDSGTVNTEAFF